Presented here are 20 T cell receptor beta chains from one specimen sequenced in a study of OX40 agonist ivuxolimab in advanced cancers. Libraries were made using the immunoSEQ multiplex PCR assay. Held by TCRdb, this immuneACCESS table contains in-frame sequences only and omits some clones. Under half of the omission traces to an unresolved V gene where checked; the cause of the rest is unknown. Present in this sample are some 70,000 clones, about 79% of which were seen just once. The ten largest account for 0.95% to 1.3% of the sample. The material was CD4+ or CD8+ T cells sorted from blood, obtained in a trial of the OX40 agonist ivuxolimab. The receptors originated from an adult with an advanced solid tumor such as melanoma, head and neck, liver or kidney cancer.

This chain connects TRBV11-2 to TRBJ2-7; tentative D call: TRBD1 (5 bases). The CDR3 is 15 residues long. The germline V and J ends were trimmed by 1 base and 0 bases, with 10 bases remaining between them. The germline V gene has CDR1 SGHAT and CDR2 FQNNGV. In nucleotides, the CDR3 is TGTGCCAGCAGCTTAGCAAGGGGCGTCTCCTACGAGCAGTACTTC. It encodes CASSLARGVSYEQYF.

The chain is built from TRBV4-2 and TRBJ2-2, with D perhaps TRBD2 (6 bases). Per germline, CDR1 LGHNA and CDR2 YNFKEQ. This CDR3 spans 16 amino acids. V was cut by 8 bases and J by 7 bases, with 23 bases left in between. The CDR3 nucleotides are TGTGCCAGCGAGAGTCGGTGGTCGGGGGTGGGCGGGGAGCTGTTTTTT. Translating it yields CASESRWSGVGGELFF.

The genes are TRBV6-1 and TRBJ2-7; 10 nucleotides agree with TRBD1. This CDR3 is 14 amino acids long. Per the germline V gene, CDR1 is MNHNS and CDR2 is SASEGT. V lost 6 bases, J lost 4 bases, and 6 bases stayed unmatched. In DNA, the CDR3 is TGTGCCAGCAGCGGACAGGGGGTCGGATACGAGCAGTACTTC. Amino acid sequence: CASSGQGVGYEQYF.

This clone was seen a single time. The V gene is TRBV14, the J gene TRBJ1-1; D perhaps matches TRBD1 (6 bases). Trimming stripped 2 bases from V and 1 base from J, with 11 bases between. The CDR3 has 15 amino acids. CDR1 and CDR2 (germline): SGHDN, FVKESK. In DNA form, the CDR3 reads TGTGCCAGCAGCCAATTCTTGGGGGCGAACACTGAAGCTTTCTTT. Amino acid sequence: CASSQFLGANTEAFF.

The chain links TRBV11-2 to TRBJ1-2, with TRBD1 matching over 9 bases. With V trimmed by 4 bases and J by 4 bases, 7 bases remained unmatched. The CDR3 spans 15 residues. Germline CDR1 SGHAT, CDR2 FQNNGV. The CDR3 loop reads CASSSQGAPSYGYTF. The CDR3 DNA follows: TGTGCCAGCAGCTCACAGGGGGCTCCCTCCTATGGCTACACCTTC.

The chain carries TRBV14 and TRBJ2-7; a possible D gene is TRBD2 (5 bases). In germline, CDR1 is SGHDN, CDR2 FVKESK. The CDR3 length is 14 residues. Deletions cut 0 bases from V and 2 bases from J, with 8 bases between. The CDR3 sequence is CASSQDRGTYEQYF. CDR3 sequence (DNA): TGTGCCAGCAGCCAAGATCGGGGAACCTACGAGCAGTACTTC. Using reference TRBV14 and TRBJ2-7 for the parts outside the CDR3, the full variable domain is EAGVTQFPSHSVIEKGQTVTLRCDPISGHDNLYWYRRVMGKEIKFLLHFVKESKQDESGMPNNRFLAERTGGTYSTLKVQPAELEDSGVYFCASSQDRGTYEQYFGPGTRLTVT.

The chain is built from TRBV5-1 and TRBJ2-4; 16 nucleotides match TRBD2. CDR3 length equals 14 residues. Looked up from germline, CDR1 is SGHRS and CDR2 is YFSETQ. J lost 12 bases, V lost 4 bases, and 4 bases had no gene match. Written as DNA, the CDR3 is TGCGCCAGCAGCCCCGGGACTAGCGGGGGGGATCAGTACTTC. It is translated as CASSPGTSGGDQYF. The full variable domain, completed using reference TRBV5-1 and TRBJ2-4, is KAGVTQTPRYLIKTRGQQVTLSCSPISGHRSVSWYQQTPGQGLQFLFEYFSETQRNKGNFPGRFSGRQFSNSRSEMNVSTLELGDSALYLCASSPGTSGGDQYFGAGTRLSVL.

V and J are TRBV18 and TRBJ2-7, with D tentatively TRBD1 (5 bases). CDR3 length: 14 amino acids. V gave up 2 bases and J gave up 0 bases, with 8 bases separating them. Germline lookup yields CDR1 KGHSH and CDR2 LQKENI. For the CDR3, the DNA is TGTGCCAGCTCACCATCTACAGGCTCCTACGAGCAGTACTTC. Residues: CASSPSTGSYEQYF.

The J gene is TRBJ2-1, the V gene TRBV7-8; tentatively, D is TRBD1 (7 bases). The germline CDR1 and CDR2 sequences are SGHVS and FQNEAQ. The CDR3 is 16 amino acids. Trimming removed 5 bases at V and 0 bases at J, with 14 bases between. The CDR3 loop reads CASSPQGGNSYNEQFF. CDR3 coding DNA: TGTGCCAGCAGCCCCCAGGGGGGAAACTCCTACAATGAGCAGTTCTTC. The whole variable domain, remainder taken from reference TRBV7-8 and TRBJ2-1, is GAGVSQSPRYKVAKRGQDVALRCDPISGHVSLFWYQQALGQGPEFLTYFQNEAQLDKSGLPSDRFFAERPEGSVSTLKIQRTQQEDSAVYLCASSPQGGNSYNEQFFGPGTRLTVL.

Here the CDR3 reads CASSFGTLSNYGYTF. In nucleotides, the CDR3 is TGTGCCAGCAGCTTCGGGACCCTATCTAACTATGGCTACACCTTC. The rearrangement links TRBV7-2 to TRBJ1-2, with D maybe TRBD1 (5 bases). V dropped 3 bases and J dropped 0 bases, with 11 bases sitting between them. The CDR3 has 15 residues. CDR1 and CDR2 (germline): SGHTA, FQGNSA.

V and J are TRBV4-3 and TRBJ1-2, with TRBD1 matching over 9 bases. The germline gives CDR1 LGHNA, CDR2 YSLEER. The CDR3 spans 15 residues. J lost 5 bases, V lost 0 bases, and 4 bases had no gene match. The CDR3 spells CASSQENRGHYGYTF. The CDR3 DNA follows: TGCGCCAGCAGCCAAGAAAACAGGGGGCATTATGGCTACACCTTC.

This sequence joins TRBV19 and TRBJ2-4, with D perhaps matching TRBD1 (5 bases). The CDR3 is 12 amino acids. V lost 5 bases and J lost 8, with 10 bases in between. Germline V gene lookup returns CDR1 LNHDA and CDR2 SQIVND (reference sequence). The CDR3 here is CASSWGPDIQYF. CDR3 coding DNA: TGTGCCAGTAGTTGGGGCCCGGACATTCAGTACTTC.

CDR3 sequence: CSVLNGEFRGASNYGYTF. The CDR3, as DNA: TGCAGCGTCCTAAATGGGGAGTTCCGGGGGGCGTCCAACTATGGCTACACCTTC. The gene calls are TRBV29-1 and TRBJ1-2, with D perhaps TRBD1 (6 bases). Germline loops: CDR1 SQVTM, CDR2 ANQGSEA. V was clipped by 6 bases and J by 2 bases, with 28 bases between them. The CDR3 loop spans 18 amino acids.

The gene calls are TRBV29-1 and TRBJ2-1; unclear D gene. Per germline, CDR1 SQVTM and CDR2 ANQGSEA. The CDR3 runs 11 residues. V lost 7 bases, J lost 7 bases, and 11 bases lay in between. The CDR3 nucleotides are TGCAGCGGCCTACAGACGAATGAGCAGTTCTTC. This sequence encodes CSGLQTNEQFF.

CDR3 protein: CASSQGAVLNEQFF. CDR3 coding DNA: TGTGCCAGCAGCCAAGGAGCGGTGCTGAATGAGCAGTTCTTC. The rearrangement links TRBV14 to TRBJ2-1, with a weak D call TRBD2 (5 bases). The CDR3 length is 14 residues. Germline V gene lookup returns CDR1 SGHDN and CDR2 FVKESK. V was cut by 1 base and J by 7 bases, with 11 bases left in between.

The rearrangement joins TRBV18 to TRBJ2-1, with no clear D. The CDR3 covers 14 residues. Germline V gene sequence: CDR1 KGHSH, CDR2 LQKENI. Trimming took 2 bases from V and 5 from J, leaving 10 bases between them. CDR3 in amino acids: CASSPFATNNEQFF. The CDR3, as DNA: TGTGCCAGCTCACCATTCGCGACAAACAATGAGCAGTTCTTC.

This chain connects TRBV5-1 to TRBJ2-3, with a tentative D call TRBD2 (6 bases). Germline CDR1 is SGHRS and CDR2 is YFSETQ. There are 13 residues in the CDR3. V shed 5 bases and J shed 4 bases, with 11 bases lying between them. CDR3 nucleotide sequence: TGCGCCAGCAGTTACTCGGGGGCAGATACGCAGTATTTT. Translated, it gives CASSYSGADTQYF. The whole variable domain, filled in from reference TRBV5-1 and TRBJ2-3, reads KAGVTQTPRYLIKTRGQQVTLSCSPISGHRSVSWYQQTPGQGLQFLFEYFSETQRNKGNFPGRFSGRQFSNSRSEMNVSTLELGDSALYLCASSYSGADTQYFGPGTRLTVL.

This clone was detected a few times. The chain couples TRBV4-3 to TRBJ1-2; D might be TRBD1 (6 bases). Trimming removed 1 base from V and 7 bases from J, with 7 bases in between. CDR1 and CDR2 (germline): LGHNA, YSLEER. CDR3 length: 12 amino acids. CDR3 amino acids: CASSQGGGGYTF. The CDR3, as DNA: TGCGCCAGCAGCCAAGGAGGGGGTGGCTACACCTTC.

The chain couples TRBV6-1 to TRBJ2-1; D possibly corresponds to TRBD1 (7 bases). Germline V gene lookup returns CDR1 MNHNS and CDR2 SASEGT. V dropped 10 bases and J dropped 6 bases, with 16 bases sitting between them. This CDR3 spans 13 amino acids. CDR3 bases: TGTGCCACGCGTTTCCAGGGGGGCAATGAGCAGTTCTTC. It codes for CATRFQGGNEQFF.

The J gene is TRBJ2-1, the V gene TRBV12-5; no definite D call. The CDR3 is made up of 12 amino acids. Trimming pared 3 bases from V and 7 bases from J, leaving 7 bases between. The V gene's germline CDR1 is LGHNT and CDR2 FRNRAP. DNA for the CDR3: TGTGCTAGTGGTTTACCCCCGAATGAGCAGTTCTTC. This encodes CASGLPPNEQFF.